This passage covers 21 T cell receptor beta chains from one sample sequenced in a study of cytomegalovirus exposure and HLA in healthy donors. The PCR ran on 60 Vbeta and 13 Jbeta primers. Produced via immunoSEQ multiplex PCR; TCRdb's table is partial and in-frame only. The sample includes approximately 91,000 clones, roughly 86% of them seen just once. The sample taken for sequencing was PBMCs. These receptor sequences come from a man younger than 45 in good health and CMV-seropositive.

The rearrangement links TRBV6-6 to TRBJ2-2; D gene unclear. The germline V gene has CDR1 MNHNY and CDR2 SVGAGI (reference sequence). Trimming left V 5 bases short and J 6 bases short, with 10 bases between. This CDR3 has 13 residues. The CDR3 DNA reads TGTGCCAGCAGTCCGCCTCCGGCCGGGGAGCTGTTTTTT. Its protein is CASSPPPAGELFF.

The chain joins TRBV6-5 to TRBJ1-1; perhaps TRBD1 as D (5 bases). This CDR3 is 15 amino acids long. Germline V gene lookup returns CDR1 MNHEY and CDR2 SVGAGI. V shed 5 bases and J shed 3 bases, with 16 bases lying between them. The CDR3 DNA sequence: TGTGCCAGCAGTGCACCGTCGGGAGGGGACACTGAAGCTTTCTTT. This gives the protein CASSAPSGGDTEAFF.

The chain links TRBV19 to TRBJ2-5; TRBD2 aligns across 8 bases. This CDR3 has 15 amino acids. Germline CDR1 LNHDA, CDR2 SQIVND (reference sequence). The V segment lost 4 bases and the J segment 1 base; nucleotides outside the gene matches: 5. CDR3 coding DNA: TGTGCCAGTAGTACGGGGGGGGCAGGCCAAGAGACCCAGTACTTC. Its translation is CASSTGGAGQETQYF. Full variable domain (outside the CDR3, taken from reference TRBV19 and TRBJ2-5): DGGITQSPKYLFRKEGQNVTLSCEQNLNHDAMYWYRQDPGQGLRLIYYSQIVNDFQKGDIAEGYSVSREKKESFPLTVTSAQKNPTAFYLCASSTGGAGQETQYFGPGTRLLVL.

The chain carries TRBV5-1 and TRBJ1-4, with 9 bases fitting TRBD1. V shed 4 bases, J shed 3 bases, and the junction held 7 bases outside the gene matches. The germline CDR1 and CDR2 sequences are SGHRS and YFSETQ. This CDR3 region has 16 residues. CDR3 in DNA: TGCGCCAGCAGCCCGTCCGGGACAGGGTCTAATGAAAAACTGTTTTTT. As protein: CASSPSGTGSNEKLFF.

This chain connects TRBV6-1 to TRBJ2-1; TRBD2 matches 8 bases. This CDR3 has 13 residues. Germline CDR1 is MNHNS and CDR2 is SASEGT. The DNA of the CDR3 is TGTGCAAGCGGACTAGCTGGGAGCAATGAGCAGTTCTTC. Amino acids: CASGLAGSNEQFF.

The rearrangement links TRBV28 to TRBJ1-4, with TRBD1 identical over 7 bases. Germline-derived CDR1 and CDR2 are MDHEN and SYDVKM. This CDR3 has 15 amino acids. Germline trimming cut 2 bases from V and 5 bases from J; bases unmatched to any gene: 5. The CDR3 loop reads CASSLEGAGNEKLFF. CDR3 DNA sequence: TGTGCCAGCAGTTTAGAGGGGGCTGGGAATGAAAAACTGTTTTTT.

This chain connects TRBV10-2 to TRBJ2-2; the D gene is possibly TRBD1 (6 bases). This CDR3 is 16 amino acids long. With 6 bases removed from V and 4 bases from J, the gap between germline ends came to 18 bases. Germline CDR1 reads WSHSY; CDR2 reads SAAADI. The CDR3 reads CASRTTGLGFTGELFF. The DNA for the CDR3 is TGCGCCAGCAGAACTACAGGGCTCGGCTTCACCGGGGAGCTGTTTTTT.

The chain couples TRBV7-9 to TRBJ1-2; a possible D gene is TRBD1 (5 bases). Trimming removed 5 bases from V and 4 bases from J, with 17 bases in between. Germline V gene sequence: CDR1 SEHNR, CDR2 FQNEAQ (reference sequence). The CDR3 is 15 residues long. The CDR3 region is CASSAGPTGGYGYTF. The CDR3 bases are TGTGCCAGCAGCGCCGGGCCGACCGGGGGCTATGGCTACACCTTC.

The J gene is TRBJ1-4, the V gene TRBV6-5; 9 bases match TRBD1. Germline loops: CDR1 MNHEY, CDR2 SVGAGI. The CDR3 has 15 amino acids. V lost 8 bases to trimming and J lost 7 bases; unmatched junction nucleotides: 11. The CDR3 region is CASGGTGGVGEKLFF. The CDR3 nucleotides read TGTGCCAGCGGGGGAACAGGGGGCGTCGGTGAAAAACTGTTTTTT.

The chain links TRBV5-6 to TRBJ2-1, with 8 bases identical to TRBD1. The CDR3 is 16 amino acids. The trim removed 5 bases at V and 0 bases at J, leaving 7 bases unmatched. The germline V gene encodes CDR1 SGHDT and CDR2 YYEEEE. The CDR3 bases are TGTGCCAGCAGGATAAGACAGGGGAGCTCCTACAATGAGCAGTTCTTC. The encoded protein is CASRIRQGSSYNEQFF.

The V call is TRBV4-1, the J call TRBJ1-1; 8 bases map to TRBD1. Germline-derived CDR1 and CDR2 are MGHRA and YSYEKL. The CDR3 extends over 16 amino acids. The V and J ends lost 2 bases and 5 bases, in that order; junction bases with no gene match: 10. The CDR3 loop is CASSQKEDRVGTEAFF. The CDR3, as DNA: TGCGCCAGCAGCCAAAAGGAGGACAGGGTTGGGACTGAAGCTTTCTTT.

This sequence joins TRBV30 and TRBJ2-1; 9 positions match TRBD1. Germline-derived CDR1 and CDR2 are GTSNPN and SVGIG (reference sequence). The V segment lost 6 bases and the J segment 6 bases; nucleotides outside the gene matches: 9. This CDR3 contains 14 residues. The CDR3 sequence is CACFTGGVFNEQFF. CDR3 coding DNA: TGTGCCTGTTTCACAGGGGGCGTTTTCAATGAGCAGTTCTTC.

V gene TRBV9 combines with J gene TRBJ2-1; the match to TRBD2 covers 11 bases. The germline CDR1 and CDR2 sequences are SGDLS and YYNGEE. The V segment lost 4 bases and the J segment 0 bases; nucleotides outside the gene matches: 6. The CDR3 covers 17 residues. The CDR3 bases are TGTGCCAGCAGCTTCCCTAGCGGGAGGATCTCCTACAATGAGCAGTTCTTC. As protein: CASSFPSGRISYNEQFF.

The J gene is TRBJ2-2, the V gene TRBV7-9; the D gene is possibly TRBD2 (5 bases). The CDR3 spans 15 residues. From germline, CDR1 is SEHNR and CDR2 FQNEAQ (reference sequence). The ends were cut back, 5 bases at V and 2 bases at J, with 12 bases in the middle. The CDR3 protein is CASSQGLLNTGELFF. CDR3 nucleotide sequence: TGTGCCAGCAGCCAAGGACTCCTAAACACCGGGGAGCTGTTTTTT.

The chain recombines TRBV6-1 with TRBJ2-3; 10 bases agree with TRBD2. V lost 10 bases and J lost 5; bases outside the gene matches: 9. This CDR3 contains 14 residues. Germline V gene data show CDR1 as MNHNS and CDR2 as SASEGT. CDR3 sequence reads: CATYLAGVGDTQYF. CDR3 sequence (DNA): TGTGCCACCTATCTAGCGGGAGTGGGAGATACGCAGTATTTT.

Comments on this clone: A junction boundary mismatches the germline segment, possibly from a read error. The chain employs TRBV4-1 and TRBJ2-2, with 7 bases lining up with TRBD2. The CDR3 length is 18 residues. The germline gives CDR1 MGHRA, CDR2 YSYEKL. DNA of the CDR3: TGCGCCAGCAGCCAACCCATTCAAGCGGGAACGAACACCGGGGGGCTGTTTTTT. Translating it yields CASSQPIQAGTNTGGLFF.

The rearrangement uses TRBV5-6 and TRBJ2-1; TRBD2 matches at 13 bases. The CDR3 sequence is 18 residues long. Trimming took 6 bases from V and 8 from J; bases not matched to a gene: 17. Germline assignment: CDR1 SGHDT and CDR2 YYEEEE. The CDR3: CASNLLGGLAGLGDEQFF. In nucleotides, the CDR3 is TGTGCCAGCAACCTCCTAGGGGGACTAGCGGGATTGGGCGATGAGCAGTTCTTC.

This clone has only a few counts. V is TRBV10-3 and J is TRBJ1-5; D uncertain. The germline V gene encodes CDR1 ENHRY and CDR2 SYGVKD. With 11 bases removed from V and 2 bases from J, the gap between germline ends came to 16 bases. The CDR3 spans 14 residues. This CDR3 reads CALAQSFRNQPQHF. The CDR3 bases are TGTGCCCTCGCACAAAGTTTTCGCAATCAGCCCCAGCATTTT.

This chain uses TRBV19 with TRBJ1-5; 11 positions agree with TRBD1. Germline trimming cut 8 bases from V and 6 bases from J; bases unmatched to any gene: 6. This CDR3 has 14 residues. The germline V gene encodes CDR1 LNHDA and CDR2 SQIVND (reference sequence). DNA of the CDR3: TGTGCCAGTGATTCCGGGACAGGGGGTCAGCCCCAGCATTTT. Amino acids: CASDSGTGGQPQHF.

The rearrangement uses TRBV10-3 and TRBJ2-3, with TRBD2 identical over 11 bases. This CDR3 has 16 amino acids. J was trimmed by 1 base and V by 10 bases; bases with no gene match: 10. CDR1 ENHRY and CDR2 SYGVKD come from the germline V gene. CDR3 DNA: TGTGCCACTAAGGGGAGTAGCGGGAGGGGCACAGATACGCAGTATTTT. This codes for CATKGSSGRGTDTQYF.

This CDR3 reads CAISESGLADNEQFF. The CDR3 region has the DNA TGTGCCATCAGTGAGTCCGGACTAGCGGACAATGAGCAGTTCTTC. This chain links TRBV10-3 with TRBJ2-1, with 10 bases lining up with TRBD2. This CDR3 is built from 15 residues. Germline values: CDR1 ENHRY, CDR2 SYGVKD. V dropped 0 bases and J dropped 5; count of bases not matched to a gene: 1.